The clone carrying this TCR beta chain was found many times. This record comes from a study of T cells in Graves' hyperthyroidism and ophthalmopathy. What was amplified from RNA transcripts were TCR beta CDR3 regions. The TCR CDR3 first-round RT-PCR relied on the HTBI primer set. TCRdb re-called the multiplex PCR reads with MiXCR, one entry per CDR3 protein. Of approximately 600,000 distinct CDR3 sequences detected, 14% appear once; the ten largest clones hold less than 9%. This CDR3 has 12 residues. Trimming took off 3 bases at V and 9 bases at J, with 9 bases between the two ends. Pregnant or lactating patients were excluded, as were those with uncontrolled infection or other autoimmune disease.

Sequencing used blood. The clonotype originates from a woman between 18 and 29 years old with Graves' ophthalmopathy. The chain is built from TRBV12-3 or TRBV12-4 and TRBJ2-1; possible D gene TRBD1, 5 bases. The CDR3 bases are TGTGCCAGCAGTTTGCCAGGGTCTGAGCAGTTCTTC. It encodes CASSLPGSEQFF.